The entry that follows covers one T cell receptor beta chain sequence. Repertoires were generated with immunoSEQ multiplex PCR, while TCRdb's copy carries only in-frame clones and drops some. The sample includes under 200,000 clones, nearly 90% of them seen just once. The sample originates from a study of blood T cell repertoires in COVID-19. Turning to the study itself: T cells, B-cell-depleted T cells, or PBMCs supplied cDNA or gDNA.

CDR1 is SQVTM and CDR2 is ANQGSEA in the germline V gene. The CDR3 totals 14 residues. Trimming removed 7 bases from V and 0 bases from J; junction bases left unmatched: 7. The chain combines TRBV29-1 with TRBJ2-7; the match to TRBD1 covers 9 bases. This receptor was identified in a man between 60 and 75 years old with active or convalescent COVID-19. The specimen sequenced was peripheral blood. The DNA of the CDR3 is TGCAGCGCCACAGGGGGCCAGGACTCCTACGAGCAGTACTTC. Translated: CSATGGQDSYEQYF.